This T cell receptor beta chain is from a study of cytomegalovirus exposure and HLA in healthy donors. General study points: Rarity held for most TCR sequences, but there were some public TCRs that occurred in many donors. 164 TCR beta chains were listed as cytomegalovirus-associated.

The assay was immunoSEQ multiplex PCR, and TCRdb's table has in-frame clones only and misses some. The sample shows around 69,000 clones, roughly 95% of them seen only once. Concerning this clone: Its antigen remains unknown.

Germline-derived CDR1 and CDR2 are SGHTA and FQGNSA. The V gene lost 3 bases and the J gene lost 4 bases, with 10 bases spanning the gap. The CDR3 contains 13 residues. The sequence derives from a young woman in good health and CMV-seropositive. Sequenced input: PBMCs. J is TRBJ2-7 and V is TRBV7-2; D uncertain. The CDR3 DNA follows: TGTGCCAGCAGCTTTTCTGCTAGTTACGAGCAGTACTTC. Its protein product is CASSFSASYEQYF.